These 17 T cell receptor beta chains came from one sample sequenced in a study of shared clonotypes between healthy human individuals. Sequencing used immunoSEQ multiplex PCR; TCRdb keeps in-frame clones, though not all of them. This sample has about 2.4 million clones; around 94% occur once, and the top ten carry 0.13% to 0.15%. Sequenced: naive CD4+ T cells sorted from blood. The subset: CD45RA+ positively selected. The receptors derive from a young man in good health.

The CDR3 protein is CASSVGTGDEKLFF. The CDR3 nucleotides read TGTGCCAGTTCAGTGGGGACAGGGGATGAAAAACTGTTTTTT. The V call is TRBV2, the J call TRBJ1-4; 10 bases match TRBD1. CDR1 is SNHLY, CDR2 FYNNEI, per germline. The CDR3 sequence is 14 residues long. V lost 9 bases to trimming and J lost 6 bases; unmatched junction nucleotides: 7.

The genes are TRBV29-1 and TRBJ1-1; D perhaps matches TRBD1 (6 bases). The CDR3 extends over 12 amino acids. Between the trimmed V and J ends, which lost 0 bases and 11 bases, there was a span of 13 bases. Per the germline V gene, CDR1 is SQVTM and CDR2 is ANQGSEA. The chain's CDR3 is CSVEEGGIRAFF. CDR3 nucleotides: TGCAGCGTTGAAGAAGGGGGGATCAGGGCTTTCTTT.

About this clone itself: Other DNA sequences in this specimen translate into the identical CDR3. This chain links TRBV2 with TRBJ2-3, with 11 bases matching TRBD2. Germline lookup yields CDR1 SNHLY and CDR2 FYNNEI. The CDR3 is 15 residues long. With 4 bases clipped from V and 1 base from J, the junction kept 1 base outside the gene matches. The CDR3 DNA reads as TGTGCCAGCAGTGCACTAGCGGGGGGCACAGATACGCAGTATTTT. Amino acids: CASSALAGGTDTQYF.

V is TRBV7-2 and J is TRBJ2-1; TRBD2 matches at 11 bases. The CDR3 consists of 14 residues. With 1 base clipped from V and 9 bases from J, the junction kept 2 bases outside the gene matches. The V gene's germline CDR1 is SGHTA and CDR2 FQGNSA. The CDR3 sequence is CASSLELAGVEQFF. The CDR3 nucleotides are TGTGCCAGCAGCTTAGAACTAGCGGGAGTTGAGCAGTTCTTC.

V is TRBV11-1 and J is TRBJ1-2; possible D gene TRBD1, 6 bases. Trimming cost V 5 bases and J 0 bases, with 16 bases left between them. CDR1 and CDR2 from the germline V gene are SGHAT and FQDESV (reference sequence). This CDR3 spans 16 amino acids. CDR3 in amino acids: CASSPREGDPNYGYTF. CDR3 bases: TGTGCCAGCAGCCCCCGCGAGGGGGATCCTAACTATGGCTACACCTTC.

The chain uses TRBV5-1 and TRBJ1-2; 8 bases align to TRBD1. CDR3 length: 15 amino acids. Germline lookup yields CDR1 SGHRS and CDR2 YFSETQ. Trimming removed 0 bases from V and 5 bases from J; junction bases left unmatched: 6. In nucleotides, the CDR3 is TGCGCCAGCAGCTTGGGAAGCGGACAGGGATATGGCTACACCTTC. As protein: CASSLGSGQGYGYTF.

The chain couples TRBV30 to TRBJ1-1; no definite D call. Deletions cut 5 bases from V and 7 bases from J, with 11 bases between. The germline gives CDR1 GTSNPN, CDR2 SVGIG (reference sequence). The CDR3 covers 11 residues. The CDR3 loop reads CAWLRSGEAFF. CDR3 nucleotide sequence: TGTGCCTGGTTAAGATCGGGTGAAGCTTTCTTT.

The chain links TRBV7-2 to TRBJ1-6; maybe TRBD1 (5 bases). There are 15 residues in the CDR3. Per germline, CDR1 SGHTA and CDR2 FQGNSA. Trimming took off 5 bases at V and 5 bases at J, with 13 bases between the two ends. CDR3 DNA sequence: TGTGCCAGCAGCCAGGGACGCAGCAATAATTCACCCCTCCACTTT. Translating gives CASSQGRSNNSPLHF.

This CDR3 reads CASSLRYDGIAGGPFYEQYF. The CDR3 bases are TGCGCCAGCAGCCTACGATATGACGGGATAGCGGGGGGACCTTTCTACGAGCAGTACTTC. This chain links TRBV5-1 with TRBJ2-7; 10 bases align to TRBD2. The CDR3 extends over 20 amino acids. J was trimmed by 3 bases and V by 4 bases; bases with no gene match: 22. The V gene's germline CDR1 is SGHRS and CDR2 YFSETQ.

The CDR3 bases are TGTGCCAGCAGCAGATCCAAGAGAAGCCTTAGCAATCAGCCCCAGCATTTT. Translation gives CASSRSKRSLSNQPQHF. J is TRBJ1-5 and V is TRBV21-1. TRBV21-1 is deemed a pseudogene. This CDR3 region has 17 residues.

The chain has TRBV7-2 and TRBJ2-3; a possible D gene is TRBD2 (6 bases). Trimming removed 5 bases from V and 3 bases from J, with 15 bases in between. CDR1 and CDR2 (germline): SGHTA, FQGNSA. The CDR3 covers 15 residues. The DNA for the CDR3 is TGTGCCAGCAGCGTCGGAGGGGCCGGAACAGATACGCAGTATTTT. Translating it yields CASSVGGAGTDTQYF.

This clone was seen only once. This chain connects TRBV4-2 to TRBJ1-1, with 9 bases lining up with TRBD1. Looked up from germline, CDR1 is LGHNA and CDR2 is YNFKEQ. V trimming: 0 bases; J trimming: 4 bases; junction bases outside the gene matches: 9. The CDR3 totals 17 residues. CDR3 in amino acids: CASSQDPLRDRVTEAFF. The CDR3 DNA is TGTGCCAGCAGCCAAGATCCTCTCCGGGACAGGGTCACTGAAGCTTTCTTT.

The chain recombines TRBV7-2 with TRBJ1-1, with D possibly TRBD1 on 6 matching bases. The CDR3 sequence is 13 residues long. V lost 7 bases and J lost 1, with 10 bases in between. Germline CDR1 SGHTA, CDR2 FQGNSA. In DNA form, the CDR3 reads TGTGCCAGCAACCTGGACAGGAACACTGAAGCTTTCTTT. It encodes CASNLDRNTEAFF.

This chain connects TRBV2 to TRBJ2-3, with unresolved D. The V end lost 2 bases, the J end lost 0 bases, and 9 bases lay between the germline ends. This CDR3 spans 15 amino acids. Looked up from germline, CDR1 is SNHLY and CDR2 is FYNNEI. The CDR3 DNA reads TGTGCCAGCAGTGAAATTGTAGTCAGCACAGATACGCAGTATTTT. Protein: CASSEIVVSTDTQYF.

CDR3: CASSQGHPADTQYF. Written as DNA, the CDR3 is TGTGCCAGCAGCCAGGGACACCCGGCAGATACGCAGTATTTT. V gene TRBV11-3 combines with J gene TRBJ2-3; D possibly corresponds to TRBD1 (6 bases). The CDR3 length is 14 residues. Germline CDR1 reads SGHNT; CDR2 reads YENEEA. V lost 5 bases and J 4 bases, leaving 13 bases between the germline ends.

The rearrangement links TRBV5-4 to TRBJ1-1, with no clear D. The V and J ends lost 1 base and 0 bases respectively, with 7 bases between them. CDR3 length: 14 residues. Germline CDR1 SGHNT, CDR2 YYREEE (reference sequence). The CDR3 sequence is CASSLPGLNTEAFF. The CDR3 nucleotides read TGTGCCAGCAGCTTGCCGGGCTTGAACACTGAAGCTTTCTTT.

V and J are TRBV18 and TRBJ1-5, with D unclear. This CDR3 has 15 residues. Germline assignment: CDR1 KGHSH and CDR2 LQKENI. Trimming removed 1 base at V and 3 bases at J, with 10 bases between. The CDR3 nucleotides are TGTGCCAGCTCACCACGCTTCGGGGACAATCAGCCCCAGCATTTT. This translates into CASSPRFGDNQPQHF.